The clone carrying this TCR beta chain was observed a handful of times. The antigen is unknown. CD8+CD57+ cell expansion had been shown by flow cytometry in patients chosen for sequencing. No patient had been given any therapy when blood was sampled. The use of genomic DNA as template underpinned the TCR beta VDJ and CDR3 profiling. TCRdb reprocessed the reads with MiXCR, giving one entry per CDR3 protein. The sample includes 200,000 to 250,000 distinct CDR3 sequences, around 45% seen only once; the top ten take approximately 7.8%. This record comes from a study of CD8+CD57+ T cells in acquired aplastic anemia. Study-level information: Sorted CD4+ plus CD8+ cells gave DNA averaging approximately 3.2 ug.

General study points: Patients and controls were found to share more than 25 CD8+ CDR3 sequences. Between patients and controls, CD8+ Simpson's diversity did not vary significantly.

This CDR3 has 15 amino acids. V lost 4 bases to trimming and J lost 2 bases, with 13 bases between them. The germline V gene encodes CDR1 LNHDA and CDR2 SQIVND (reference sequence). Sequenced: sorted CD4+, CD8+, or CD8+CD57+ T cells (not recorded which) from PBMCs. The chain has TRBV19 and TRBJ2-3; no clear D gene. The receptor was derived from a human donor with aplastic anemia. The CDR3 protein is CASSTSPYLTDTQYF. DNA of the CDR3: TGTGCCAGTAGTACCAGTCCCTACCTCACAGATACGCAGTATTTT.